A selection of T cell receptor beta chains follows, all from one sample in a study of control samples from healthy donors and cancer patients. The table came from immunoSEQ multiplex PCR; TCRdb's copy has only in-frame clones and leaves some out. The sample carries 170,000 or so clones, 80% to 95% recorded once. The sequenced material came from blood. Receptors originate from a woman aged 40 to 49 in good health. Both conserved end residues are part of each CDR3. Fields, in order: J gene, D gene, clone size, V gene, CDR3 protein, CDR3 DNA. A D gene is named only where the DNA matches it firmly. Some rows have no size entry. The others give once, few or many, or a class for an expanded clone.

TRBJ1-2 | NA | NA | TRBV25-1 | CASRVGEEGYTF | TGTGCCAGCAGGGTGGGGGAGGAAGGCTACACCTTC
TRBJ2-3 | NA | NA | TRBV5-1 | CASSLYSPPDTQYF | TGCGCCAGCAGCTTGTACAGTCCCCCAGATACGCAGTATTTT
TRBJ2-3 | NA | NA | TRBV9 | CASSVGVNTDTQYF | TGTGCCAGCAGCGTAGGGGTGAACACAGATACGCAGTATTTT
TRBJ1-4 | TRBD1 | NA | TRBV27 | CASSPRDRGNNEKLFF | TGTGCCAGCAGTCCCCGGGACAGGGGGAATAATGAAAAACTGTTTTTT
TRBJ1-5 | NA | NA | TRBV5-6 | CASSLILVDSNQPQHF | TGTGCCAGCAGCTTGATTTTAGTAGATAGCAATCAGCCCCAGCATTTT
TRBJ2-5 | NA | NA | TRBV16 | CASSQLTQGFMETQYF | TGTGCCAGCAGCCAATTAACGCAGGGGTTTATGGAGACCCAGTACTTC
TRBJ1-2 | NA | NA | TRBV3-1/TRBV3-2 | CASSQDSISPTLEGYTF | TGTGCCAGCAGCCAAGATAGCATATCCCCGACTCTGGAGGGCTACACCTTC
TRBJ1-3 | NA | NA | TRBV15 | CATSRDQGSGNTIYF | TGTGCCACCAGCAGAGATCAAGGCTCTGGAAACACCATATATTTT
TRBJ2-3 | TRBD1 | NA | TRBV19 | CASSSRQGGNTDTQYF | TGTGCCAGTAGCTCCCGACAGGGGGGAAACACAGATACGCAGTATTTT
TRBJ1-6 | TRBD1 | few | TRBV9 | CASSVGQGANSPLHF | TGTGCCAGCAGCGTGGGACAGGGGGCGAATTCACCCCTCCACTTT
TRBJ2-1 | NA | NA | TRBV6-1 | CASSEAWSSSYNEQFF | TGTGCCAGCAGTGAAGCGTGGAGTAGCTCCTACAATGAGCAGTTCTTC
TRBJ2-1 | NA | NA | TRBV3-1/TRBV3-2 | CASSLGRGHEQFF | TGTGCCAGCAGCCTCGGACGGGGGCATGAGCAGTTCTTC
TRBJ1-2 | NA | NA | TRBV4-1 | CASSQVDRIYGYTF | TGCGCCAGCAGCCAAGTTGACAGAATCTATGGCTACACCTTC
TRBJ2-7 | TRBD1 | NA | TRBV7-9 | CASSSDRGGEQYF | TGTGCCAGCAGCTCAGACAGGGGTGGCGAGCAGTACTTC
TRBJ1-4 | NA | once | TRBV12-3/TRBV12-4 | CASSLSGNEKLFF | TGTGCCAGCAGTTTATCCGGTAATGAAAAACTGTTTTTT
TRBJ1-1 | NA | NA | TRBV5-6 | CASSLNTQEAFF | TGTGCCAGCAGCTTGAACACACAAGAAGCTTTCTTT
TRBJ2-7 | NA | NA | TRBV7-2 | CASSLEEASPYEQYF | TGTGCCAGCAGCTTAGAAGAAGCCAGCCCCTACGAGCAGTACTTC
TRBJ1-6 | TRBD1 | NA | TRBV3-1/TRBV3-2 | CASSFRDRGPPLHF | TGTGCCAGCAGCTTCCGGGACAGGGGGCCACCCCTCCACTTT
TRBJ1-2 | NA | once | TRBV21-1 | CASNGPGEKLIGGHTF | TGTGCCAGCAATGGTCCCGGGGAAAAGTTGATAGGCGGCCACACCTTC
TRBJ2-7 | NA | NA | TRBV6-5 | CAVQEGFYYEQYF | TGTGCCGTACAGGAGGGGTTTTACTACGAGCAGTACTTC
TRBJ1-1 | NA | few | TRBV5-1 | CASSLDRDRSFF | TGCGCCAGCAGCTTGGACAGGGATCGGTCTTTCTTT
TRBJ1-1 | NA | NA | TRBV11-2 | CASRPVTGRNTEAFF | TGTGCCAGCAGACCGGTGACAGGCCGGAACACTGAAGCTTTCTTT
TRBJ1-2 | TRBD1 | NA | TRBV4-1 | CASSQGPFQGGYGYTF | TGCGCCAGCAGCCAAGGGCCTTTTCAGGGGGGGTATGGCTACACCTTC
TRBJ2-2 | NA | NA | TRBV19 | CASKQGRANTGELFF | TGTGCCAGTAAACAGGGCAGGGCGAACACCGGGGAGCTGTTTTTT